A single sample gave rise to the 28 T cell receptor beta chains below, sequenced in a study of early stage breast cancer tumors (dated by TCRdb to 2016 to 2017). The library was obtained by the immunoSEQ multiplex PCR assay. TCRdb re-hosts the immuneACCESS table, in-frame sequences only. Its copies lack some clones; in the studies checked, an unresolved V gene accounts for under half of them, and the cause for the rest is not known. This sample holds thousands of clones; 60% to 80% were observed only once. The top ten hold more than 15% of the sample. The sequencing input was breast tumor tissue. These receptors came from a middle-aged person with breast cancer.

The genes are TRBV19 and TRBJ1-1; possible D gene TRBD1, 5 bases. The CDR3 consists of 16 residues. The germline V gene has CDR1 LNHDA and CDR2 SQIVND (reference sequence). V was clipped by 5 bases and J by 0 bases, with 16 bases between them. CDR3 loop: CASSPKEGIVNTEAFF. The CDR3 nucleotides are TGTGCCAGTAGTCCTAAGGAGGGGATAGTGAACACTGAAGCTTTCTTT.

V usage is TRBV4-3 and J usage is TRBJ2-1, with 10 bases identical to TRBD2. The V and J ends lost 2 bases and 5 bases, in that order; junction bases with no gene match: 3. The germline V gene has CDR1 LGHNA and CDR2 YSLEER. The CDR3 totals 15 residues. Written as DNA, the CDR3 is TGCGCCAGCAGCCAACTAGCGGGAGAACACAATGAGCAGTTCTTC. Translated: CASSQLAGEHNEQFF.

This sequence joins TRBV7-2 and TRBJ1-5, with a possible D match to TRBD1 (5 bases). The CDR3 length is 17 residues. Trimming removed 2 bases from V and 0 bases from J, with 14 bases in between. CDR1 is SGHTA and CDR2 is FQGNSA in the germline V gene. CDR3 in DNA: TGTGCCAGCAGCTTACTCGAAGGGGCGTATAGCAATCAGCCCCAGCATTTT. Translating gives CASSLLEGAYSNQPQHF.

This clone has only a few counts. This sequence joins TRBV5-6 and TRBJ2-1; 10 nucleotides agree with TRBD2. The CDR3 has 15 residues. V was clipped by 5 bases and J by 7 bases; unmatched bases: 9. Germline V gene sequence: CDR1 SGHDT, CDR2 YYEEEE. Here the CDR3 reads CASSDTSGMVNEQFF. The CDR3 DNA sequence: TGTGCCAGCAGTGATACTAGCGGGATGGTAAATGAGCAGTTCTTC.

The chain carries TRBV27 and TRBJ2-5; unclear D gene. V lost 0 bases and J lost 0, with 2 bases in between. Germline assignment: CDR1 MNHEY and CDR2 SMNVEV (reference sequence). This CDR3 has 13 residues. The CDR3 bases are TGTGCCAGCAGTTTATCCTACCAAGAGACCCAGTACTTC. Translated, it gives CASSLSYQETQYF.

The V and J genes are TRBV11-2 and TRBJ2-7, with 8 bases lining up with TRBD1. The CDR3 covers 15 residues. CDR1 is SGHAT and CDR2 is FQNNGV in the germline V gene. The V gene end was trimmed by 2 bases and the J gene end by 5 bases; junction bases not matched to a gene: 8. The CDR3 DNA is TGTGCCAGCAGCTTACTACAGGGGGTTGCGAACGAGCAGTACTTC. It is translated as CASSLLQGVANEQYF. The full variable domain, in which reference TRBV11-2 and TRBJ2-7 provide the parts outside the CDR3, is EAGVAQSPRYKIIEKRQSVAFWCNPISGHATLYWYQQILGQGPKLLIQFQNNGVVDDSQLPKDRFSAERLKGVDSTLKIQPAKLEDSAVYLCASSLLQGVANEQYFGPGTRLTVT.

About this clone: As the CDR3 is not closed by the conserved phenylalanine or tryptophan, this likely results from a read error. The V and J genes are TRBV19 and TRBJ1-2; possibly TRBD1 for D (6 bases). V lost 7 bases and J lost 5, with 8 bases in between. This CDR3 comprises 11 residues. CDR1 and CDR2 (germline): LNHDA, SQIVND (reference sequence). The CDR3 DNA follows: TGTGCCAGTAAAGGGGGTTATGGCTACACCTCC. Its translation: CASKGGYGYTS.

This clone turned up a few times. The chain joins TRBV5-5 to TRBJ2-3; D not certain. V lost 4 bases to trimming and J lost 2 bases, with 23 bases between them. The CDR3 has 18 residues. Germline V gives CDR1 SGHKS, CDR2 YYEKEE (reference sequence). The CDR3 here is CASSPDPTHLILTDTQYF. In DNA, the CDR3 is TGTGCCAGCAGCCCCGATCCTACCCACCTCATTCTCACAGATACGCAGTATTTT.

The gene calls are TRBV6-1 and TRBJ2-7; perhaps D is TRBD1 or TRBD2 (6 bases each). The CDR3 is made up of 15 amino acids. Looked up from germline, CDR1 is MNHNS and CDR2 is SASEGT. Trimming stripped 2 bases from V and 2 bases from J, with 13 bases between. CDR3 coding DNA: TGTGCCAGCAGTGAATTAAGGGGGGAACCCTACGAGCAGTACTTC. The encoded protein is CASSELRGEPYEQYF.

V and J are TRBV5-1 and TRBJ2-3; D uncertain. Trimming shortened V by 0 bases and J by 5 bases, and 7 bases separated the two germline ends. CDR3 length: 13 residues. The germline V gene has CDR1 SGHRS and CDR2 YFSETQ. The CDR3 loop is CASSLEGRDTQYF. In DNA, the CDR3 is TGCGCCAGCAGCTTGGAAGGACGAGATACGCAGTATTTT.

This clone occurred a few times. CDR3 DNA: TGTGCCAGCAGCTTAGAGTACGAGCAGTACTTC. As protein: CASSLEYEQYF. The rearrangement uses TRBV7-8 and TRBJ2-7; D gene uncertain. Germline loops: CDR1 SGHVS, CDR2 FQNEAQ. CDR3 length equals 11 residues. The V gene lost 1 base and the J gene lost 4 bases, with 2 bases spanning the gap.

The genes are TRBV7-2 and TRBJ2-5; 8 bases are shared with TRBD2. J lost 5 bases, V lost 0 bases, and 8 bases had no gene match. CDR1 and CDR2 from the germline V gene are SGHTA and FQGNSA. CDR3 length: 16 residues. This CDR3 is CASSLAGAGDGETQYF. DNA of the CDR3: TGTGCCAGCAGCTTAGCGGGAGCGGGAGATGGGGAGACCCAGTACTTC.

By share, this clone counts as large. CDR3 in amino acids: CAWSSPLGEKLFF. The CDR3 DNA follows: TGTGCCTGGAGTAGCCCATTAGGGGAAAAACTGTTTTTT. The rearrangement uses TRBV30 and TRBJ1-4, with D uncertain. CDR1 and CDR2 (germline): GTSNPN, SVGIG (reference sequence). The V end was cut by 2 bases, the J end by 8 bases, with 12 bases between. The CDR3 is 13 residues long.

The chain links TRBV11-3 to TRBJ2-3; TRBD1 agrees at 8 bases. Germline V lookup: CDR1 SGHNT, CDR2 YENEEA. After removal of 4 bases from V and 5 bases from J, the junction contained 11 bases not matched to a gene. There are 16 residues in the CDR3. The DNA for the CDR3 is TGTGCCAGCAGCTCCCGGCCGCAGGGGGCTGGAGATACGCAGTATTTT. This gives the protein CASSSRPQGAGDTQYF.

J is TRBJ2-3 and V is TRBV9; TRBD1 is a possible D gene (5 bases). With 4 bases removed from V and 0 bases from J, the gap between germline ends came to 15 bases. The CDR3 has 16 residues. CDR1 and CDR2 from the germline V gene are SGDLS and YYNGEE. The CDR3 sequence: CASSTQTVPSTDTQYF. The CDR3 bases are TGTGCCAGCAGCACCCAGACAGTCCCTAGCACAGATACGCAGTATTTT.

This clone occurred once. The V and J genes are TRBV5-1 and TRBJ1-1; D not certain. Trimming stripped 1 base from V and 5 bases from J, with 12 bases between. The CDR3 covers 14 residues. Germline V gene sequence: CDR1 SGHRS, CDR2 YFSETQ. CDR3: CASSLQPSGTEAFF. The CDR3 DNA reads TGCGCCAGCAGCTTGCAGCCCTCGGGGACTGAAGCTTTCTTT. Complete variable domain (other parts from reference TRBV5-1 and TRBJ1-1): KAGVTQTPRYLIKTRGQQVTLSCSPISGHRSVSWYQQTPGQGLQFLFEYFSETQRNKGNFPGRFSGRQFSNSRSEMNVSTLELGDSALYLCASSLQPSGTEAFFGQGTRLTVV.

The chain employs TRBV30 and TRBJ2-1, with 7 bases aligning to TRBD2. Trimming cost V 2 bases and J 5 bases; bases outside gene matches: 3. The CDR3 is made up of 13 amino acids. Germline lookup yields CDR1 GTSNPN and CDR2 SVGIG (reference sequence). This CDR3 reads CAWSRGRDNEQFF. CDR3 nucleotide sequence: TGTGCCTGGAGTCGCGGGAGAGACAATGAGCAGTTCTTC. Looking up the rest from reference TRBV30 and TRBJ2-1 gives the full variable domain: SQTIHQWPATLVQPVGSPLSLECTVEGTSNPNLYWYRQAAGRGLQLLFYSVGIGQISSEVPQNLSASRPQDRQFILSSKKLLLSDSGFYLCAWSRGRDNEQFFGPGTRLTVL.

The rearrangement links TRBV5-1 to TRBJ1-2; 9 bases map to TRBD1. The V segment lost 0 bases and the J segment 3 bases; nucleotides outside the gene matches: 6. The CDR3 covers 16 residues. Germline CDR1 SGHRS, CDR2 YFSETQ. The DNA of the CDR3 is TGCGCCAGCAGCTTGGAGGGACAGGGAATCGACTATGGCTACACCTTC. Translation: CASSLEGQGIDYGYTF.

The chain uses TRBV2 and TRBJ1-1, with D maybe TRBD1 (5 bases). Trimming cost V 6 bases and J 4 bases, with 15 bases left between them. The CDR3 length is 14 residues. Per germline, CDR1 SNHLY and CDR2 FYNNEI. CDR3: CASRAGQISTEAFF. The CDR3 bases are TGTGCCAGCAGAGCGGGGCAGATTAGCACTGAAGCTTTCTTT.

This clone counts as large (0.1 to 1%). The chain combines TRBV13 with TRBJ2-7, with 7 nucleotides matching TRBD1. Trimming at V came to 4 bases and at J to 0 bases, leaving 15 bases not matched to a gene. Germline V lookup: CDR1 PRHDT, CDR2 FYEKMQ (reference sequence). CDR3 length: 18 residues. The CDR3 loop is CASSSRLSRQGSSYEQYF. CDR3 in DNA: TGTGCCAGCAGCTCCCGGTTGAGCAGACAGGGAAGCTCCTACGAGCAGTACTTC.

This rearrangement joins TRBV5-1 to TRBJ1-4; possibly TRBD1 for D (5 bases). The germline gives CDR1 SGHRS, CDR2 YFSETQ. The CDR3 has 17 residues. V was pared by 1 base and J by 7 bases, with 20 bases between. CDR3 in DNA: TGCGCCAGCAGCTTGTGGGCTACAGGCACGGGGGGTGAAAAACTGTTTTTT. It codes for CASSLWATGTGGEKLFF.

The chain combines TRBV7-8 with TRBJ2-1, with 15 bases identical to TRBD2. CDR1 and CDR2 from the germline V gene are SGHVS and FQNEAQ. CDR3 length equals 16 residues. Losses at the gene ends were 5 bases for V and 8 bases for J; bases not matched to a gene: 7. Here the CDR3 DNA reads TGTGCCAGCAGCCCCCCGGGACTAGCGGGAGGCGATGAGCAGTTCTTC. Residues: CASSPPGLAGGDEQFF.

This clone occurred a few times. The chain recombines TRBV7-7 with TRBJ2-3; a weak D match, TRBD2 (6 bases). Germline V gene lookup returns CDR1 SSHAT and CDR2 FNYEAQ (reference sequence). The V end lost 1 base, the J end lost 6 bases, and 11 bases lay between the germline ends. The CDR3 consists of 14 residues. DNA for the CDR3: TGTGCCAGCAGCTTAGACGGGAGCCTCGATACGCAGTATTTT. As protein: CASSLDGSLDTQYF.

This clone was detected only once. The rearrangement uses TRBV29-1 and TRBJ2-1, with 7 bases lining up with TRBD2. Germline V gene lookup returns CDR1 SQVTM and CDR2 ANQGSEA. V lost 3 bases and J lost 0; bases outside the gene matches: 5. This CDR3 region has 15 residues. The CDR3 DNA follows: TGCAGCGTTGACCGGACTAGTGGCTCCTACAATGAGCAGTTCTTC. Amino acid sequence: CSVDRTSGSYNEQFF.

The rearrangement joins TRBV7-2 to TRBJ1-4; maybe TRBD1 (5 bases). The CDR3 has 14 amino acids. Trimming removed 1 base from V and 10 bases from J, with 13 bases in between. In germline, CDR1 is SGHTA, CDR2 FQGNSA. CDR3 region: CASSLELSGGKLFF. The CDR3 DNA follows: TGTGCCAGCAGCTTAGAACTATCTGGGGGAAAACTGTTTTTT.

The genes are TRBV10-3 and TRBJ2-5, with TRBD1 matching 12 bases. V shed 6 bases and J 5 bases; nucleotides not matched to a gene: 7. Germline CDR1 reads ENHRY; CDR2 reads SYGVKD. This CDR3 is built from 15 residues. The CDR3 protein is CAISDGTGGLETQYF. For the CDR3, the DNA is TGTGCCATCAGCGACGGGACAGGGGGCTTGGAGACCCAGTACTTC.

This chain links TRBV18 with TRBJ1-1; no clear D gene. The CDR3 runs to 15 residues. V lost 0 bases and J 4 bases, leaving 12 bases between the germline ends. The germline V gene has CDR1 KGHSH and CDR2 LQKENI. CDR3 nucleotide sequence: TGTGCCAGCTCACCACCGCCAGCTTATAGCACTGAAGCTTTCTTT. Protein sequence: CASSPPPAYSTEAFF.

By share of the sample, this clone is hyperexpanded. CDR3 residues: CASSLGTSWYEQYF. CDR3 DNA: TGTGCCAGCAGCTTAGGGACTAGTTGGTACGAGCAGTACTTC. V is TRBV7-2 and J is TRBJ2-7, with 7 bases identical to TRBD2. The CDR3 has 14 amino acids. CDR1 SGHTA and CDR2 FQGNSA come from the germline V gene. J lost 4 bases, V lost 1 base, and 4 bases had no gene match. Complete variable domain (other parts from reference TRBV7-2 and TRBJ2-7): GAGVSQSPSNKVTEKGKDVELRCDPISGHTALYWYRQSLGQGLEFLIYFQGNSAPDKSGLPSDRFSAERTGGSVSTLTIQRTQQEDSAVYLCASSLGTSWYEQYFGPGTRLTVT.